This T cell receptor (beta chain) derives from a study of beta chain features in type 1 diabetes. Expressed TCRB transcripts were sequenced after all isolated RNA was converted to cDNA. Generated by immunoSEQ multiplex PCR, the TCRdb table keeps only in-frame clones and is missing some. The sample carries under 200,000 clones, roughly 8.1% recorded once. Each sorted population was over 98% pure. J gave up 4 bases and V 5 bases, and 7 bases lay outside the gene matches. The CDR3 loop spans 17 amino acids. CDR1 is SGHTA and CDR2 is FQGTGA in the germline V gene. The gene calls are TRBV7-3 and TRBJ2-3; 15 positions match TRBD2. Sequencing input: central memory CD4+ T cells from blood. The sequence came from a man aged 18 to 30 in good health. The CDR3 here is CASSAGLAGGVSDTQYF. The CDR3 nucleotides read TGTGCCAGCAGCGCGGGACTAGCGGGAGGTGTTTCAGATACGCAGTATTTT.